A single sample is the source of the 13 T cell receptor beta chains below, sequenced in a study of siplizumab effects on memory and regulatory T cells (dated 2019 in TCRdb). Libraries were built with the immunoSEQ multiplex PCR assay. Here the immuneACCESS table is served through TCRdb, limited to in-frame sequences with V and J called. Missing clones are a known gap in these copies; in checked studies unresolved V genes cover under half, and the rest lacks a known reason. The sample records about 72,000 clones, 75% to 95% of which are singletons. Around 28% of the sample is taken by the ten largest. Sequenced: CD8+ T cells sorted from blood. All receptors come from a human donor in good health.

The chain couples TRBV27 to TRBJ2-1, with D hard to call. This CDR3 spans 12 amino acids. V was clipped by 4 bases and J by 7 bases, with 8 bases between them. Germline V gene data show CDR1 as MNHEY and CDR2 as SMNVEV (reference sequence). The CDR3 region has the DNA TGTGCCAGCAGTTCGATTGGAAATGAGCAGTTCTTC. Its translation: CASSSIGNEQFF.

The rearrangement uses TRBV11-2 and TRBJ2-1; D gene uncertain. Between the trimmed V and J ends, which lost 1 base and 10 bases, there was a span of 8 bases. CDR1 is SGHAT, CDR2 FQNNGV, per germline. This CDR3 comprises 12 residues. CDR3 sequence reads: CASSLVLPEQFF. The CDR3 DNA reads TGTGCCAGCAGCTTAGTACTACCCGAGCAGTTCTTC.

The CDR3 is CASSETSGSYEQYF. CDR3 DNA: TGTGCCAGCAGTGAGACTAGCGGCTCCTACGAGCAGTACTTC. The rearrangement links TRBV2 to TRBJ2-7; 9 nucleotides agree with TRBD2. The CDR3 is made up of 14 amino acids. V was pared by 3 bases and J by 0 bases, with 0 bases of the junction left unmatched. Germline CDR1 SNHLY, CDR2 FYNNEI. Complete variable domain (other parts from reference TRBV2 and TRBJ2-7): EPEVTQTPSHQVTQMGQEVILRCVPISNHLYFYWYRQILGQKVEFLVSFYNNEISEKSEIFDDQFSVERPDGSNFTLKIRSTKLEDSAMYFCASSETSGSYEQYFGPGTRLTVT.

The V and J genes are TRBV6-5 and TRBJ2-1; 13 nucleotides agree with TRBD2. There are 13 residues in the CDR3. With V trimmed by 10 bases and J by 8 bases, 5 bases remained unmatched. CDR1 and CDR2 from the germline V gene are MNHEY and SVGAGI. CDR3 DNA sequence: TGTGCCATTGGGACTAGCGGGATCGATGAGCAGTTCTTC. Encoded protein: CAIGTSGIDEQFF.

Concerning this clone itself: A much larger clone lies one base from this, so it may be a read error. This CDR3 is also generated by other DNA sequences in the sample. The V gene is TRBV18, the J gene TRBJ2-7; tentative D call: TRBD1 (6 bases). The CDR3 extends over 15 amino acids. CDR1 and CDR2 (germline): KGHSH, LQKENI. The CDR3 loop reads CASSPGGGGFYEQYF. The CDR3 DNA is TGTGCCAGCTCACCGGGTGGGGGCGGCTTCTACGAGCAGTATTTC. Complete variable domain (other parts from reference TRBV18 and TRBJ2-7): NAGVMQNPRHLVRRRGQEARLRCSPMKGHSHVYWYRQLPEEGLKFMVYLQKENIIDESGMPKERFSAEFPKEGPSILRIQQVVRGDSAAYFCASSPGGGGFYEQYFGPGTRLTVT.

V gene TRBV19 combines with J gene TRBJ2-3, with no clear D. Trimming removed 5 bases at V and 6 bases at J, with 3 bases between. Germline V gene sequence: CDR1 LNHDA, CDR2 SQIVND (reference sequence). CDR3 size: 10 residues. For the CDR3, the DNA is TGTGCCAGTAGTGGTGATACGCAGTATTTT. This codes for CASSGDTQYF.

The J gene is TRBJ2-7, the V gene TRBV2, with D tentatively TRBD1 (5 bases). The V gene's germline CDR1 is SNHLY and CDR2 FYNNEI. The CDR3 is 14 residues long. Trimming took off 5 bases at V and 3 bases at J, with 14 bases between the two ends. Here the CDR3 reads CASSWAKGIYEQYF. CDR3 bases: TGTGCCAGCAGTTGGGCCAAGGGGATCTACGAGCAGTACTTC.

This clone was seen a single time. This chain links TRBV27 with TRBJ1-2, with a possible D match to TRBD1 (6 bases). V was trimmed by 3 bases and J by 1 base, leaving 9 bases between them. The CDR3 consists of 14 residues. The germline V gene encodes CDR1 MNHEY and CDR2 SMNVEV (reference sequence). CDR3 coding DNA: TGTGCCAGCAGTTTTACAGGGAATAACTATGGCTACACCTTC. Its translation is CASSFTGNNYGYTF.

This chain uses TRBV20-1 with TRBJ2-7, with TRBD2 as a possible D gene (5 bases). CDR1 is DFQATT and CDR2 is SNEGSKA in the germline V gene (reference sequence). This CDR3 region has 8 residues. As DNA, the CDR3 is TGCAGCGCGGGCGAGCAGTACTTC. Translated, it gives CSAGEQYF.

The V and J genes are TRBV7-9 and TRBJ2-7; no firm D call. Germline-derived CDR1 and CDR2 are SEHNR and FQNEAQ (reference sequence). The CDR3 is 15 residues long. V was trimmed by 1 base and J by 7 bases, leaving 17 bases between them. The CDR3 protein is CASSLVAGPDLEQYF. The CDR3 bases are TGTGCCAGCAGCTTAGTCGCAGGTCCCGATCTGGAGCAGTACTTC.

The chain is built from TRBV19 and TRBJ2-5; tentative D call: TRBD1 (6 bases). The V end was cut by 3 bases, the J end by 5 bases, with 10 bases between. Germline V lookup: CDR1 LNHDA, CDR2 SQIVND (reference sequence). The CDR3 runs 13 residues. Written as DNA, the CDR3 is TGTGCCAGTAGTATTTACAGGGAGGAGACCCAGTACTTC. Its protein is CASSIYREETQYF.

The rearrangement links TRBV5-1 to TRBJ2-1, with 8 bases identical to TRBD2. The CDR3 contains 14 residues. Germline trimming cut 6 bases from V and 1 base from J; bases unmatched to any gene: 3. CDR1 is SGHRS and CDR2 is YFSETQ in the germline V gene. The CDR3 coding sequence is TGCGCCAGCATACTAGCGGATTCCTACAATGAGCAGTTCTTC. Translating it yields CASILADSYNEQFF.

The CDR3 nucleotides read TGTGCCAGCAGCTTTACAGGGGTCTTGGAGACCCAGTACTTC. This encodes CASSFTGVLETQYF. The chain uses TRBV5-4 and TRBJ2-5; 7 bases match TRBD1. The CDR3 runs 14 residues. V lost 2 bases to trimming and J lost 5 bases; unmatched junction nucleotides: 6. Germline values: CDR1 SGHNT, CDR2 YYREEE (reference sequence).